These T cell receptor beta chains were read from a single sample in a study of T cell changes during pregnancy in multiple sclerosis. Libraries were prepared by immunoSEQ multiplex PCR; TCRdb keeps only in-frame clonotypes and omits some of them. The sample includes 75,000 to 90,000 clones, approximately 90% of them seen just once. This sample comprised PBMCs, obtained in the first trimester of pregnancy. Receptor source: a female donor in good health, serving as a control in a pregnancy study. Some clones in this sample may be carry-over from other donors' samples. CDR3s include the opening cysteine and the closing phenylalanine or tryptophan. The order of the fields is V gene, clone size, D gene, J gene, CDR3 protein, CDR3 DNA. A D gene is named only where the DNA matches it firmly. Clone size is shown for a subset of rows, as once, few, many or a class of expanded clone.

TRBV7-6	NA	TRBD2	TRBJ2-3	CASSLSGSPDTQYF	TGTGCCAGCAGCTTAAGCGGGAGTCCAGATACGCAGTATTTT
TRBV6-1	NA	NA	TRBJ2-5	CAGEQGSGETQYF	TGTGCCGGAGAACAGGGTTCTGGGGAGACCCAGTACTTC
TRBV4-2	NA	NA	TRBJ2-1	CASSQEDRGYEQFF	TGTGCCAGCAGCCAAGAAGACCGAGGATATGAGCAGTTCTTC
TRBV4-1	NA	TRBD1	TRBJ1-4	CASSQVDRAKLFF	TGCGCCAGCAGCCAAGTGGACAGGGCAAAACTGTTTTTT
TRBV21-1	NA	NA	TRBJ2-5	CASSKGGRGAETQYF	TGTGCCAGCAGCAAAGGGGGCAGGGGCGCAGAGACCCAGTACTTC
TRBV6-6	once	TRBD2	TRBJ2-5	CASRLAGTQETQYF	TGTGCCAGCAGACTAGCGGGGACCCAAGAGACCCAGTACTTC
TRBV2	NA	NA	TRBJ2-1	CASSGWEAGDNEQFF	TGTGCCAGCAGTGGCTGGGAAGCGGGTGACAATGAGCAGTTCTTC
TRBV7-9	NA	NA	TRBJ2-7	CASSHPGYYEQYF	TGTGCCAGCAGCCACCCAGGGTACTACGAGCAGTACTTC
TRBV2	NA	NA	TRBJ2-5	CASSEEGGPGSGKETQYF	TGTGCCAGCAGTGAAGAAGGGGGTCCGGGATCCGGGAAGGAGACCCAGTACTTC
TRBV19	NA	NA	TRBJ1-1	CASSKDRLNTEAFF	TGTGCCAGTAGTAAGGACAGACTCAACACTGAAGCTTTCTTT
TRBV11-3	NA	TRBD2	TRBJ2-7	CASSRGGSLDEQYF	TGTGCCAGCAGCCGTGGCGGGAGTTTAGACGAGCAGTACTTC
TRBV15	once	NA	TRBJ1-6	CATSRELIRQFWPNSYNSPLHF	TGTGCCACCAGCAGAGAACTTATTCGACAGTTTTGGCCCAACTCCTATAATTCACCCCTCCACTTT
TRBV4-1	few	TRBD1	TRBJ1-2	CASSPDREYYGYTF	TGCGCCAGCAGCCCGGACAGGGAGTACTATGGCTACACCTTC
TRBV29-1	NA	NA	TRBJ1-1	CSVLGQTMNTEAFF	TGCAGCGTTCTTGGACAGACCATGAACACTGAAGCTTTCTTT
TRBV19	NA	TRBD2	TRBJ2-7	CASSSRTSARSYEQYF	TGTGCCAGTAGTTCGCGGACTAGCGCTCGCTCCTACGAGCAGTACTTC
TRBV10-3	NA	NA	TRBJ1-2	CAISDGGYYGYTF	TGTGCCATCAGTGATGGAGGTTACTATGGCTACACCTTC
TRBV7-8	NA	TRBD1	TRBJ1-1	CASSSTGFEAFF	TGTGCCAGCAGCTCGACAGGGTTTGAAGCTTTCTTT
TRBV7-9	NA	NA	TRBJ1-1	CASSLFGNTEAFF	TGTGCCAGCAGCTTATTCGGGAACACTGAAGCTTTCTTT
TRBV19	NA	NA	TRBJ1-2	CASKKRRSNYGYTF	TGTGCCAGTAAAAAACGCAGGTCTAACTATGGCTACACCTTC
TRBV28	NA	NA	TRBJ2-3	CASSLESGDTQYF	TGTGCCAGCAGTTTGGAATCGGGGGATACGCAGTATTTT
TRBV4-3	NA	TRBD1	TRBJ2-1	CASSHARQGAPYNEQFF	TGCGCCAGCAGCCACGCCCGACAGGGGGCCCCCTACAATGAGCAGTTCTTC
TRBV5-4	few	NA	TRBJ1-6	CASSFELTGKSPLHF	TGTGCCAGCAGCTTCGAATTAACAGGGAAGTCACCCCTCCACTTT
TRBV7-2	NA	NA	TRBJ2-6	CASSLDVRGASGANVLTF	TGTGCCAGCAGCTTAGATGTCAGGGGGGCCTCTGGGGCCAACGTCCTGACTTTC
TRBV7-3	NA	NA	TRBJ2-2	CASSLTGDRTGELFF	TGTGCCAGCAGCTTGACGGGGGATCGTACCGGGGAGCTGTTTTTT
TRBV15	NA	NA	TRBJ1-1	CATSRGRRNTEAFF	TGTGCCACCAGCAGAGGCCGGAGGAACACTGAAGCTTTCTTT
TRBV27	NA	NA	TRBJ2-7	CASSSMRNFYEQYF	TGTGCCAGCAGTTCTATGCGTAACTTCTACGAGCAGTACTTC
TRBV9	NA	TRBD2	TRBJ2-5	CASSPRGVWTSGIGGLETQYF	TGTGCCAGCAGCCCCCGAGGGGTATGGACTAGCGGGATTGGGGGGCTAGAGACCCAGTACTTC
TRBV6-6	NA	TRBD1	TRBJ1-6	CASRLSRDRVSPLHF	TGTGCCAGCCGCCTGTCCCGGGACAGGGTATCACCCCTCCACTTT
TRBV7-6	NA	NA	TRBJ1-5	CASSLAAGQINQPQHF	TGTGCCAGCAGCTTAGCCGCTGGACAGATTAATCAGCCCCAGCATTTT
TRBV19	NA	NA	TRBJ1-5	CASSIAGGNSNQPQHF	TGTGCCAGTAGTATCGCCGGGGGAAATAGCAATCAGCCCCAGCATTTT
TRBV5-1	NA	TRBD2	TRBJ2-7	CASSASGTSGSYEQYF	TGCGCCAGCAGCGCGTCCGGGACTAGCGGCTCCTACGAGCAGTACTTC
TRBV28	NA	TRBD1	TRBJ1-6	CASSLGDRVFSPLHF	TGTGCCAGCAGTTTAGGGGACAGGGTTTTCTCACCCCTCCACTTT
TRBV28	NA	NA	TRBJ1-1	CASSPGHIVKNTEAFF	TGTGCCAGCAGTCCGGGACACATAGTAAAGAACACTGAAGCTTTCTTT
TRBV5-6	once	TRBD1	TRBJ1-1	CASGSGTVNTEAFF	TGTGCCAGCGGATCCGGGACAGTGAACACTGAAGCTTTCTTT
TRBV7-9	NA	NA	TRBJ2-7	CASSYHDTREQYF	TGTGCCAGCAGCTACCACGACACTCGGGAGCAGTACTTC
TRBV7-3	NA	TRBD2	TRBJ2-1	CASSLTARENTEQFF	TGTGCCAGCAGCTTAACGGCGCGGGAGAATACTGAGCAGTTCTTC
TRBV27	NA	NA	TRBJ2-1	CASSLKGSYNEQFF	TGTGCCAGCAGTTTGAAGGGGTCCTACAATGAGCAGTTCTTC
TRBV9	NA	NA	TRBJ1-3	CASSARGSTGNTIYF	TGTGCCAGCAGCGCCCGCGGGAGCACTGGAAACACCATATATTTT
TRBV7-2	NA	NA	TRBJ2-1	CASSLAATGVVYNEQFF	TGTGCCAGCAGCTTAGCCGCAACGGGAGTAGTCTACAATGAGCAGTTCTTC
TRBV19	NA	NA	TRBJ2-3	CASRLSSADTQYF	TGTGCCAGTAGACTGTCGAGCGCAGATACGCAGTATTTT
TRBV7-9	NA	TRBD1	TRBJ2-5	CASSQGTGLETQYF	TGTGCCAGCAGCCAGGGGACAGGGCTGGAGACCCAGTACTTC
TRBV15	NA	NA	TRBJ2-5	CATSPAGVASETQYF	TGTGCCACCAGCCCCGCCGGGGTAGCTTCAGAGACCCAGTACTTC
TRBV4-2	NA	NA	TRBJ1-4	CASSQDDVSANEKLFF	TGTGCCAGCAGCCAAGACGATGTCAGCGCTAATGAAAAACTGTTTTTT
TRBV7-2	NA	TRBD1	TRBJ1-5	CASSADRGLSNQPQHF	TGTGCCAGCAGCGCCGACAGGGGACTTAGCAATCAGCCCCAGCATTTT
TRBV27	NA	NA	TRBJ2-7	CASSTLDTSSYEQYF	TGTGCCAGCAGTACCCTGGACACGAGCTCCTACGAGCAGTACTTC
TRBV7-9	once	TRBD1	TRBJ2-2	CASSPSQGTGELFF	TGTGCCAGCAGCCCATCACAGGGGACCGGGGAGCTGTTTTTT
TRBV30	NA	TRBD1	TRBJ1-2	CAWSVRGRGLGYTF	TGTGCCTGGAGTGTACGTGGCAGGGGGCTAGGCTACACCTTC
TRBV10-1	NA	TRBD1	TRBJ2-7	CASSEGQGDEQYF	TGCGCCAGCAGTGAGGGACAGGGGGACGAGCAGTACTTC
TRBV5-1	few	TRBD1	TRBJ1-1	CASSFHGQVNTEAFF	TGCGCCAGCAGCTTTCACGGACAGGTGAACACTGAAGCTTTCTTT
TRBV2	NA	NA	TRBJ1-3	CASSGGVGNTIYF	TGTGCCAGCAGTGGCGGAGTAGGAAACACCATATATTTT
TRBV6-1	NA	NA	TRBJ1-2	CASSVQGRRGHYGYTF	TGTGCCAGCAGTGTCCAAGGGAGACGCGGCCACTATGGCTACACCTTC
TRBV10-3	NA	NA	TRBJ1-2	CASKEGGDYGYTF	TGTGCCAGCAAGGAGGGGGGGGACTATGGCTACACCTTC